The entry below gives a single T cell receptor beta chain sequence along with its context. Its antigen is unknown. With the Oncomine TCR Beta short-read assay, DNA from cultured CD4+ T cells was sequenced. MiXCR, applied by TCRdb to the PCR reads, yields one record per CDR3 protein. The sample shows about 8,900 distinct CDR3 sequences, 64% of them seen only once. These data originate in a study of vaccination and CD4 T cells after COVID-19. Treatment in this sample: roughly 10-day PBMC culture with coronavirus spike peptide pools or control peptides (ViraFEST assay). The sample comprised CD4+ T cells from blood, cultured in vitro. This TCR was recovered from a human donor who had recovered from COVID-19.

For the CDR3, the DNA is TGTGCCAGCAGCCAAGCCACCAGGGCATATGGCTACACCTTC. It is translated as CASSQATRAYGYTF. V and J are TRBV14 and TRBJ1-2; D might be TRBD1 (5 bases). V lost 1 base and J 5 bases, leaving 11 bases between the germline ends. The CDR3 consists of 14 residues. Looked up from germline, CDR1 is SGHDN and CDR2 is FVKESK.